This entry lists 5 T cell receptor beta chains sequenced from one sample in a study of blood T cell repertoires in COVID-19. TCRdb's table, derived via immunoSEQ multiplex PCR, lists solely in-frame clones and lacks some. The table shows 200,000 to 300,000 clones, with 70% to 90% occurring only once. The sample taken for sequencing was peripheral blood. These receptors originate from a woman between 35 and 50 years old with acute or convalescent COVID-19.

The V call is TRBV5-6, the J call TRBJ1-2; D perhaps matches TRBD1 (5 bases). The V gene lost 3 bases and the J gene lost 5 bases, with 14 bases spanning the gap. This CDR3 has 14 amino acids. The germline V gene has CDR1 SGHDT and CDR2 YYEEEE. The CDR3 reads CASSSRRVAYGYTF. The DNA for the CDR3 is TGTGCCAGCAGCTCGCGCAGGGTTGCGTATGGCTACACCTTC.

Here the CDR3 DNA reads TGTGCCAGCAGTTCACAGCGGGGGGGCCGAGATACGCAGTATTTT. Protein product: CASSSQRGGRDTQYF. The chain couples TRBV6-5 to TRBJ2-3; TRBD2 matches at 10 bases. The CDR3 is 15 residues long. V was clipped by 4 bases and J by 5 bases; unmatched bases: 6. Germline V gene lookup returns CDR1 MNHEY and CDR2 SVGAGI.

A word on this clone: One junction end disagrees with the germline gene, perhaps due to a read error. The rearrangement links TRBV5-8 to TRBJ1-5; TRBD1 matches at 8 bases. The germline gives CDR1 SGHTS, CDR2 YDEGEE. The CDR3 length is 14 residues. The CDR3 bases are TGTGCCAGCAGCTTTGGACAGGGCAACCAGCCCCAGCATTTT. Translating gives CASSFGQGNQPQHF.

DNA for the CDR3: TGCGCCAGCAGCCCGGACAGGGGGCAGGAGGAGACCCAGTACTTC. Amino acid sequence: CASSPDRGQEETQYF. V usage is TRBV5-1 and J usage is TRBJ2-5; TRBD1 matches 11 bases. The germline CDR1 and CDR2 sequences are SGHRS and YFSETQ. This CDR3 has 15 residues. V lost 4 bases, J lost 5 bases, and 7 bases stayed unmatched.

V usage is TRBV10-3 and J usage is TRBJ1-5, with D possibly matching TRBD1 (6 bases). This CDR3 has 14 residues. With 4 bases removed from V and 2 bases from J, the gap between germline ends came to 9 bases. CDR1 is ENHRY and CDR2 is SYGVKD in the germline V gene. The CDR3 region is CAISAGGGNQPQHF. Here the CDR3 DNA reads TGTGCCATCAGTGCTGGGGGCGGCAATCAGCCCCAGCATTTT.